This T cell receptor (delta chain) was sequenced during a study of Vδ1+ human thymocytes. Overall study findings and caveats: Thymic TRG and TRD repertoires appeared highly polyclonal.

Sequences come from RNA converted to cDNA by reverse transcription. Multiplex PCR used pooled V-gene forward primers and a constant-region reverse primer to amplify CDR3s. TCRdb called clones from the multiplex PCR reads again using CATT. The table shows more than 50,000 delta-chain clones, with 15% to 20% occurring only once. Trimming took 1 base from V and 0 from J, leaving 27 bases between them. The CDR3 loop spans 21 amino acids. CDR1 and CDR2 (germline): TSWWSYY, QGS. The sorted cells were CD3+ Vdelta1+ Vdelta2- thymocytes from alphabeta-depleted thymus. Comments on this clone: Its specificity is not known.

V is TRDV1 and J is TRDJ1; no definite D call. The specimen sequenced was Vdelta1+ gamma-delta thymocytes from the thymus. Subset here: FACS-sorted CD3+ TCRalphabeta- TCRVdelta1+ TCRVdelta2- thymocytes. This clonotype was sampled from a boy younger than two who had congenital heart surgery. CDR3 region: CALGERPANRRVKNYTDKLIF. CDR3 sequence (DNA): TGTGCTCTTGGGGAACGGCCGGCGAATCGCCGAGTCAAGAATTACACCGATAAACTCATCTTT.